Here is one T cell receptor beta chain with its context. Its specificity is not known. The data belong to a study of cytomegalovirus exposure and HLA in healthy donors. Study observations and caveats: Reported performance of the classifier showed diagnosis of cytomegalovirus status with high specificity and sensitivity. Researchers reported in a later analysis that common viral pathogens appeared linked to several top clusters.

The PCR had 60 Vbeta and 13 Jbeta primers. TCRdb's copy holds only in-frame clones and misses some; the assay was immunoSEQ multiplex PCR. The ten top clones account for 2% to 3%, within a sample of around 150,000 clones. Sequencing was carried out using PBMCs. The clonotype was recovered from a man aged 35-49 years in good health and CMV-seronegative.

The CDR3 sequence is CASSQGTGKNTQYF. The CDR3 DNA follows: TGCGCCAGCAGCCAAGGGACAGGGAAGAATACGCAGTATTTT. This sequence joins TRBV4-3 and TRBJ2-3; 8 positions agree with TRBD1. The CDR3 spans 14 residues. Germline trimming cut 1 base from V and 7 bases from J; bases unmatched to any gene: 4. From germline, CDR1 is LGHNA and CDR2 YSLEER.